The 17 T cell receptor beta chains listed next were all sequenced from one sample in a study of Japanese encephalitis immunity and Zika vaccine responses. For 5 to 6 days, PBMCs labeled with CFSE were cultured with peptide pools at roughly 1 ug/mL each. The sort collected unfixed, live, CD56-CD19-CD16-CD3+CD4+ CFSE-low proliferating CD4 T cells. TCRdb analysed the 5' RACE reads with MiXCR anew, one entry per CDR3 protein. The data hold about 350 distinct CDR3 sequences, with roughly 8% observed a single time. The sequences come from antigen-activated CD4+ T cells from blood, cultured, collected during a Zika inactivated vaccine study. Every receptor here comes from an adult woman who received an inactivated Zika virus vaccine.

Relative to its sample, this clonotype is medium-sized. The chain couples TRBV2 to TRBJ2-7; 8 bases line up with TRBD2. CDR1 and CDR2 from the germline V gene are SNHLY and FYNNEI. Trimming removed 7 bases from V and 3 bases from J; junction bases left unmatched: 5. This CDR3 comprises 13 residues. The CDR3 here is CASTGGDNYEQYF. DNA of the CDR3: TGTGCCAGCACCGGGGGGGACAACTACGAGCAGTACTTC.

This clonotype was counted at least ten times. V is TRBV7-2 and J is TRBJ1-2, with D maybe TRBD1 (5 bases). In germline, CDR1 is SGHTA, CDR2 FQGNSA. The CDR3 totals 14 residues. Trimming cost V 4 bases and J 5 bases, with 14 bases left between them. This chain's CDR3 is CASSSGGASYGYTF. DNA for the CDR3: TGTGCCAGCAGCTCAGGAGGGGCAAGTTATGGCTACACCTTC. Full variable domain (missing parts from reference TRBV7-2 and TRBJ1-2): GAGVSQSPSNKVTEKGKDVELRCDPISGHTALYWYRQSLGQGLEFLIYFQGNSAPDKSGLPSDRFSAERTGGSVSTLTIQRTQQEDSAVYLCASSSGGASYGYTFGSGTRLTVV.

By frequency in the sample, this clonotype is large. This rearrangement joins TRBV10-3 to TRBJ2-1; TRBD2 aligns across 9 bases. Unmatched junction bases numbered 1, after V lost 2 bases and J lost 5 bases. The CDR3 spans 14 residues. Germline values: CDR1 ENHRY, CDR2 SYGVKD. The CDR3 DNA is TGTGCCATCAGTGAGGGCGGGGGGGACAATGAGCAGTTCTTC. Its translation: CAISEGGGDNEQFF.

This clonotype ranks as medium-sized. CDR3: CASLGTGSREQYF. CDR3 bases: TGTGCCAGCCTCGGGACAGGGTCGAGAGAGCAGTACTTC. The chain uses TRBV12-3 or TRBV12-4 and TRBJ2-7; TRBD1 aligns across 9 bases. CDR3 length: 13 residues. V gave up 8 bases and J gave up 7 bases; unmatched junction bases: 9.

The V gene is TRBV11-2, the J gene TRBJ2-2; the match to TRBD1 covers 7 bases. Per the germline V gene, CDR1 is SGHAT and CDR2 is FQNNGV. This CDR3 has 15 residues. J gave up 5 bases and V 5 bases, and 8 bases lay outside the gene matches. The CDR3 bases are TGTGCCAGCAGCCTGGGACAGTTGAATACCGGGGAGCTGTTTTTT. This encodes CASSLGQLNTGELFF.

The table lists this clonotype with many counts. This rearrangement joins TRBV7-2 to TRBJ2-7; 8 positions match TRBD1. V gave up 0 bases and J gave up 11 bases; unmatched junction bases: 9. This CDR3 region has 14 residues. Germline V gene data show CDR1 as SGHTA and CDR2 as FQGNSA. The CDR3 here is CASSLALGQDKEYF. The CDR3 bases are TGTGCCAGCAGCTTAGCGCTGGGACAGGATAAGGAGTACTTC.

The rearrangement uses TRBV6-2 or TRBV6-3 and TRBJ1-5, with D perhaps given as TRBD1 or TRBD2 (5 bases each). Gene TRBJ2-3 matches the end of the DNA better, so the J call may be wrong. This CDR3 contains 13 residues. The germline CDR1 and CDR2 sequences are MNHEY and SVGEGT. This CDR3 reads CASLNAGWGPQYF. CDR3 nucleotides: TGTGCCAGTTTGAACGCGGGTTGGGGACCCCAGTATTTT.

This clonotype rates as hyperexpanded (1% or more). The chain links TRBV7-2 to TRBJ2-7; 9 bases line up with TRBD2. V gave up 1 base and J gave up 5 bases; unmatched junction bases: 3. Per the germline V gene, CDR1 is SGHTA and CDR2 is FQGNSA. The CDR3 totals 14 residues. CDR3 loop: CASSLGGGGDEQYF. Written as DNA, the CDR3 is TGTGCCAGCAGCTTAGGTGGCGGGGGGGACGAGCAGTACTTC. Combining the CDR3 with reference TRBV7-2 and TRBJ2-7 gives the whole variable domain GAGVSQSPSNKVTEKGKDVELRCDPISGHTALYWYRQSLGQGLEFLIYFQGNSAPDKSGLPSDRFSAERTGGSVSTLTIQRTQQEDSAVYLCASSLGGGGDEQYFGPGTRLTVT.

Judged by abundance, this clonotype is large. Here the CDR3 DNA reads TGTGCCAGCATCGCCGGGGACTCCAAAAACATTCAGTACTTC. Its protein product is CASIAGDSKNIQYF. The chain employs TRBV28 and TRBJ2-4; TRBD2 is a possible D gene (6 bases). This CDR3 has 14 amino acids. CDR1 is MDHEN and CDR2 is SYDVKM in the germline V gene. V lost 7 bases and J lost 2, with 12 bases in between.

This clonotype is classed as medium-sized. This chain uses TRBV28 with TRBJ1-1; 9 nucleotides align to TRBD1. The V gene end was trimmed by 7 bases and the J gene end by 2 bases; junction bases not matched to a gene: 14. Germline loops: CDR1 MDHEN, CDR2 SYDVKM. The CDR3 has 17 residues. DNA for the CDR3: TGTGCCAGCAACCCCTCGGGACAGGGCCCCGTAAACACTGAAGCTTTCTTT. Its protein is CASNPSGQGPVNTEAFF.

This clonotype ranks as medium-sized (0.01 to 0.1%). The CDR3 nucleotides read TGCAGTGCTAGCTGGGGACAGGCGACGAACACTGAAGCTTTCTTT. It encodes CSASWGQATNTEAFF. The rearrangement uses TRBV20-1 and TRBJ1-1; 8 bases are a match to TRBD1. The germline V gene encodes CDR1 DFQATT and CDR2 SNEGSKA (reference sequence). Trimming removed 3 bases from V and 1 base from J; junction bases left unmatched: 7. CDR3 size: 15 residues.

In its sample, this clonotype ranks as large (0.1 to 1%). J is TRBJ1-5 and V is TRBV6-5; D ambiguous. Germline CDR1 and CDR2: MNHEY and SVGAGI. CDR3 length: 15 residues. Trimming took 5 bases from V and 3 from J, leaving 14 bases between them. Here the CDR3 reads CASSPRIPLNQPQHF. The CDR3 DNA sequence: TGTGCCAGCAGTCCCCGAATACCCCTCAATCAGCCCCAGCATTTT.

By sample fraction, this clonotype is medium-sized (0.01 to 0.1%). The chain carries TRBV28 and TRBJ2-2, with a tentative D call TRBD1 (5 bases). CDR1 and CDR2 from the germline V gene are MDHEN and SYDVKM. The germline V and J ends were trimmed by 4 bases and 0 bases, with 9 bases remaining between them. The CDR3 runs 15 residues. The CDR3 sequence is CASSYSGTNTGELFF. DNA for the CDR3: TGTGCCAGCAGTTACTCAGGGACGAACACCGGGGAGCTGTTTTTT. Full variable domain (remainder filled in from reference TRBV28 and TRBJ2-2): DVKVTQSSRYLVKRTGEKVFLECVQDMDHENMFWYRQDPGLGLRLIYFSYDVKMKEKGDIPEGYSVSREKKERFSLILESASTNQTSMYLCASSYSGTNTGELFFGEGSRLTVL.

Regarding this clonotype: Germline is not matched at one junction end, which may reflect a read error. The rearrangement links TRBV7-2 to TRBJ2-7; possible D gene TRBD2, 7 bases. Germline-derived CDR1 and CDR2 are SGHTA and FQGNSA. The CDR3 totals 14 residues. This CDR3 reads CASRLGGGGDEQYF. For the CDR3, the DNA is TGTGCAAGCAGATTAGGTGGAGGGGGGGACGAGCAGTACTTC.

By sample share, this clonotype is large. The J gene is TRBJ1-6, the V gene TRBV28; D uncertain. The CDR3 length is 14 residues. V was shortened by 3 bases and J by 5 bases, with 8 bases between the two germline ends. Germline lookup yields CDR1 MDHEN and CDR2 SYDVKM. In DNA, the CDR3 is TGTGCCAGCAGTTTGGCCAGAGATAATTCACCCCTCCACTTT. Protein sequence: CASSLARDNSPLHF.

Relative to its sample, this clonotype is large. The chain employs TRBV28 and TRBJ1-4; 10 positions match TRBD1. This CDR3 comprises 14 residues. The junction had 6 bases not matched to a gene; V was cut back by 8 bases and J by 6 bases. Germline V CDR1 and CDR2: MDHEN, SYDVKM. CDR3 nucleotide sequence: TGTGCCAGCGAGACAGGGGGCTCGGATGAAAAACTGTTTTTT. Amino acid sequence: CASETGGSDEKLFF. The full variable domain, its missing parts supplied by reference TRBV28 and TRBJ1-4, is DVKVTQSSRYLVKRTGEKVFLECVQDMDHENMFWYRQDPGLGLRLIYFSYDVKMKEKGDIPEGYSVSREKKERFSLILESASTNQTSMYLCASETGGSDEKLFFGSGTQLSVL.

This clonotype was counted many times. The limits of the CDR3 on the DNA are not certain, so only TCRdb's listed CDR3 is given. This chain connects TRBV6-2 or TRBV6-3 to TRBJ2-2; the D call in the table, TRBD2, was not verified against the DNA. The CDR3 length equals 16 residues, ends included. Looked up from germline, CDR1 is MNHEY and CDR2 is SVGEGT. CDR3 loop: CASAGLAGASGELFFF.